This T cell receptor (beta chain) is from a study of human T cells and chemical hapten exposure. Study results and limitations: In comparison with controls, expanded TCRs gave rise to a significantly larger number of large CDR3 similarity clusters. A positive correlation with patch test score was found for PT1 expanded TCR counts.

CDR3 length: 16 residues. Trimming cost V 5 bases and J 8 bases; bases outside gene matches: 13. Germline values: CDR1 SGHTA, CDR2 FQGNSA. Comments on this clonotype: Its antigen is unknown.

Described time point: patch test 1, 2 weeks after DPC sensitization. The treatment is: therapeutic diphenylcyclopropenone sensitization with weekly scalp DPC. In TCRdb, the RACE reads were re-called with MiXCR into one record per CDR3 protein. Among 150,000 to 200,000 distinct CDR3 sequences listed, approximately 20% were seen once. The sequence came from a woman in her fifties or sixties with alopecia areata. Some clones in this sample may be carry-over from other donors' samples. This specimen was whole blood, taken in connection with sensitization to the hapten diphenylcyclopropenone (DPC). This chain links TRBV7-2 with TRBJ2-1; TRBD2 aligns across 9 bases. The CDR3 DNA reads as TGTGCCAGCAGCCTCTCAGGCGGGAGGGTGCTGTATGAGCAGTTCTTC. This encodes CASSLSGGRVLYEQFF.